These 24 T cell receptor beta chains came from one sample sequenced in a study of human T cells and chemical hapten exposure. TCRdb re-called the RACE reads with MiXCR, one entry per CDR3 protein. The table includes 84,000 or so distinct CDR3 sequences, roughly a tenth detected once. Indicated time point: patch test 2, 6 weeks after DPC sensitization. The treatment: therapeutic diphenylcyclopropenone sensitization with weekly scalp DPC. This specimen consisted of whole blood, obtained in connection with sensitization to the hapten diphenylcyclopropenone (DPC). These receptors originate from a woman aged 30 to 39 with alopecia areata. Some clones in this sample may be carry-over from other donors' samples.

This clonotype was seen ten or more times. J is TRBJ2-7 and V is TRBV9, with no clear D. The CDR3 is 12 residues long. The V gene's germline CDR1 is SGDLS and CDR2 YYNGEE. V lost 4 bases and J lost 3, with 8 bases in between. CDR3 region: CASSSNGYEQYF. The CDR3, as DNA: TGTGCCAGCAGCTCGAACGGCTACGAGCAGTACTTC.

This clonotype was seen many times. The chain couples TRBV20-1 to TRBJ2-2; TRBD2 matches at 7 bases. Germline V gene lookup returns CDR1 DFQATT and CDR2 SNEGSKA (reference sequence). This CDR3 has 13 residues. Trimming cost V 0 bases and J 6 bases; bases outside gene matches: 1. The CDR3, as DNA: TGCAGTGCTAGAGAGGCGGGGGCCGGGGAGCTGTTTTTT. Amino acid sequence: CSAREAGAGELFF.

V is TRBV28 and J is TRBJ2-2, with TRBD1 as a possible D gene (6 bases). The V gene's germline CDR1 is MDHEN and CDR2 SYDVKM. Trimming stripped 2 bases from V and 4 bases from J, with 11 bases between. The CDR3 is 15 amino acids. The CDR3 DNA reads TGTGCCAGCAGTTTAGGCCAGGGGCTCACCGGGGAGCTGTTTTTT. It is translated as CASSLGQGLTGELFF.

The chain uses TRBV28 and TRBJ2-2; D may match TRBD1 or TRBD2 (5 bases each). Germline assignment: CDR1 MDHEN and CDR2 SYDVKM. The ends were cut back, 4 bases at V and 5 bases at J, with 14 bases in the middle. This CDR3 is built from 15 residues. This chain's CDR3 is CASSSQGVWTGELFF. The CDR3 coding sequence is TGTGCCAGCAGTTCCCAGGGAGTCTGGACCGGGGAGCTGTTTTTT. The entire variable domain, with the rest obtained from reference TRBV28 and TRBJ2-2, is as follows: DVKVTQSSRYLVKRTGEKVFLECVQDMDHENMFWYRQDPGLGLRLIYFSYDVKMKEKGDIPEGYSVSREKKERFSLILESASTNQTSMYLCASSSQGVWTGELFFGEGSRLTVL.

This clonotype was seen more than once but under ten times. V usage is TRBV7-9 and J usage is TRBJ2-2; unclear D gene. The V and J ends lost 4 bases and 4 bases respectively, with 16 bases between them. The CDR3 loop spans 16 amino acids. Germline V gene data show CDR1 as SEHNR and CDR2 as FQNEAQ (reference sequence). CDR3 DNA sequence: TGTGCCAGCAGCTACGAGGTTCTGTTATCCACCGGGGAGCTGTTTTTT. It specifies CASSYEVLLSTGELFF.

The V and J genes are TRBV7-9 and TRBJ1-1; 8 bases match TRBD1. Germline V CDR1 and CDR2: SEHNR, FQNEAQ (reference sequence). V lost 3 bases to trimming and J lost 4 bases; unmatched junction nucleotides: 4. This CDR3 is 14 amino acids long. The CDR3 region is CASSFGQGATEAFF. In DNA form, the CDR3 reads TGTGCCAGCAGCTTCGGTCAGGGGGCCACTGAAGCTTTCTTT. Variable domain in full (rest from reference TRBV7-9 and TRBJ1-1): DTGVSQNPRHKITKRGQNVTFRCDPISEHNRLYWYRQTLGQGPEFLTYFQNEAQLEKSRLLSDRFSAERPKGSFSTLEIQRTEQGDSAMYLCASSFGQGATEAFFGQGTRLTVV.

The gene calls are TRBV28 and TRBJ1-5, with a weak D call TRBD1 (5 bases). V lost 6 bases to trimming and J lost 3 bases, with 9 bases between them. This CDR3 spans 13 amino acids. Germline V gene sequence: CDR1 MDHEN, CDR2 SYDVKM. This CDR3 reads CASSDSDNQPQHF. The CDR3 region has the DNA TGTGCCAGCAGCGACAGCGACAATCAGCCCCAGCATTTT.

This clonotype occurred many times. V and J are TRBV20-1 and TRBJ2-7; 8 bases fit TRBD2. Germline CDR1 and CDR2: DFQATT and SNEGSKA (reference sequence). The CDR3 length is 15 residues. Unmatched junction bases numbered 12, after V lost 5 bases and J lost 3 bases. In DNA, the CDR3 is TGCAGTGCTCCTCCGGGGGGGAGGCAGAACTACGAGCAGTACTTC. This codes for CSAPPGGRQNYEQYF.

Many counts were recorded for this clonotype. The chain links TRBV6-2 or TRBV6-3 to TRBJ1-6; TRBD1 matches at 7 bases. The germline gives CDR1 MNHEY, CDR2 SVGEGT. The length of the CDR3 is 17 residues. Losses at the gene ends were 0 bases for V and 9 bases for J; bases not matched to a gene: 11. The DNA of the CDR3 is TGTGCCAGCAGTTACTCAACGGTCGGGGCAGGGGGTTCACCCCTCCACTTT. It codes for CASSYSTVGAGGSPLHF.

This clonotype has just a few counts. The rearrangement links TRBV3-1 to TRBJ2-3; D is unresolved. This CDR3 comprises 13 residues. Germline V gives CDR1 LGHDT, CDR2 YNNKEL (reference sequence). Trimming pared 0 bases from V and 9 bases from J, leaving 10 bases between. CDR3 in amino acids: CASSQDRESTQYF. The CDR3 nucleotides read TGTGCCAGCAGCCAAGATAGGGAAAGCACGCAGTATTTT.

The chain employs TRBV19 and TRBJ2-3; D is possibly TRBD1 or TRBD2 (5 bases each). The CDR3 consists of 15 residues. Trimming cost V 5 bases and J 6 bases, with 18 bases left between them. Looked up from germline, CDR1 is LNHDA and CDR2 is SQIVND (reference sequence). The CDR3 DNA sequence: TGTGCCAGTAGTCCCCCGGGACCGGCATTGGATACGCAGTATTTT. It is translated as CASSPPGPALDTQYF.

This clonotype was seen repeatedly, ten times or more. The V and J genes are TRBV3-1 and TRBJ2-1; D possibly corresponds to TRBD2 (6 bases). CDR3 size: 14 residues. Trimming removed 3 bases from V and 12 bases from J, with 18 bases in between. Germline V gives CDR1 LGHDT, CDR2 YNNKEL (reference sequence). CDR3 DNA: TGTGCCAGCAGCCAGGGCCCATCGACTAGATGGCAGTTCTTC. It is translated as CASSQGPSTRWQFF.

This clonotype appeared a few times. This chain's CDR3 is CSVVWPDYGYTF. CDR3 nucleotide sequence: TGCAGCGTTGTCTGGCCCGACTATGGCTACACCTTC. The rearrangement links TRBV29-1 to TRBJ1-2; D is unresolved. The CDR3 is 12 residues long. Trimming stripped 4 bases from V and 3 bases from J, with 9 bases between. Germline V CDR1 and CDR2: SQVTM, ANQGSEA.

This clonotype appeared many times. J is TRBJ2-6 and V is TRBV4-2, with TRBD1 as a possible D gene (6 bases). The CDR3 has 17 amino acids. V was cut by 1 base and J by 1 base, with 11 bases left in between. The V gene's germline CDR1 is LGHNA and CDR2 YNFKEQ. DNA for the CDR3: TGTGCCAGCAGCCAAGGAATTCAGGGGTCTGGGGCCAACGTCCTGACTTTC. Its protein product is CASSQGIQGSGANVLTF.

This clonotype was found a few times. The chain links TRBV27 to TRBJ2-5, with D tentatively TRBD2 (5 bases). The CDR3 is made up of 15 amino acids. Per the germline V gene, CDR1 is MNHEY and CDR2 is SMNVEV (reference sequence). Trimming shortened V by 0 bases and J by 1 base, and 9 bases separated the two germline ends. In DNA, the CDR3 is TGTGCCAGCAGTTTATCGGCGGGCCCCCAAGAGACCCAGTACTTC. Amino acids: CASSLSAGPQETQYF.

This clonotype was seen at least ten times. J is TRBJ1-3 and V is TRBV7-8; tentative D call: TRBD1 (5 bases). Germline values: CDR1 SGHVS, CDR2 FQNEAQ. CDR3 length: 14 amino acids. Trimming removed 5 bases at V and 1 base at J, with 9 bases between. This chain's CDR3 is CASSRDSSGNTIYF. The CDR3 DNA follows: TGTGCCAGCAGCCGAGACAGTTCTGGAAACACCATATATTTT.

There are many counts of this clonotype. This sequence joins TRBV7-2 and TRBJ1-4, with a weak D call TRBD1 (5 bases). Germline V gene lookup returns CDR1 SGHTA and CDR2 FQGNSA. V shed 3 bases and J shed 8 bases, with 13 bases lying between them. The CDR3 has 14 amino acids. The CDR3 sequence: CASSFGGANEKLFF. The CDR3 DNA sequence: TGTGCCAGCAGCTTTGGCGGGGCGAACGAAAAACTGTTTTTT.

The chain recombines TRBV6-2 or TRBV6-3 with TRBJ2-2; D is possibly TRBD1 (5 bases). Germline CDR1 MNHEY, CDR2 SVGEGT. Trimming took off 5 bases at V and 3 bases at J, with 16 bases between the two ends. The CDR3 length is 16 residues. DNA of the CDR3: TGTGCCAGCAGTCTGCGATTGACAGTCTACACCGGGGAGCTGTTTTTT. Translating gives CASSLRLTVYTGELFF.

In its sample, this clonotype was seen many times. The chain's CDR3 is CASSLDLSASGRASNIQYF. The CDR3 DNA sequence: TGTGCCAGCAGCTTAGATCTTTCCGCTAGCGGGAGGGCCTCAAACATTCAGTACTTC. The chain recombines TRBV11-2 with TRBJ2-4, with 12 bases lining up with TRBD2. The ends lost 0 bases at V and 6 bases at J; junction bases unmatched: 12. Germline CDR1 and CDR2: SGHAT and FQNNGV. The length of the CDR3 is 19 residues.

This clonotype was counted ten times or more. The CDR3 region is CASSSFVAGELFF. The CDR3 DNA reads TGTGCCAGCAGCTCTTTTGTCGCCGGGGAGCTGTTTTTT. The rearrangement joins TRBV9 to TRBJ2-2; D ambiguous. V was trimmed by 4 bases and J by 6 bases, leaving 10 bases between them. Germline V lookup: CDR1 SGDLS, CDR2 YYNGEE. The CDR3 is made up of 13 amino acids.

This clonotype was counted many times. This chain uses TRBV7-7 with TRBJ2-5; 15 bases match TRBD2. This CDR3 is built from 16 residues. Per germline, CDR1 SSHAT and CDR2 FNYEAQ (reference sequence). With V trimmed by 4 bases and J by 2 bases, 2 bases remained unmatched. In DNA, the CDR3 is TGTGCCAGCAGCTCGGGACTAGCGGGGGGTCAAGAGACCCAGTACTTC. Protein product: CASSSGLAGGQETQYF.

This clonotype was observed many times. The chain uses TRBV29-1 and TRBJ2-2, with D possibly TRBD2 on 5 matching bases. The V and J ends lost 1 base and 0 bases respectively, with 9 bases between them. The CDR3 has 15 residues. The germline V gene encodes CDR1 SQVTM and CDR2 ANQGSEA. The CDR3 DNA is TGCAGCGTTGAAGGGTGGGGAGCGAACACCGGGGAGCTGTTTTTT. This translates into CSVEGWGANTGELFF.

This chain uses TRBV15 with TRBJ2-1; 10 positions match TRBD1. V was clipped by 5 bases and J by 7 bases; unmatched bases: 11. The CDR3 totals 16 residues. Germline values: CDR1 LNHNV, CDR2 YYDKDF (reference sequence). CDR3 bases: TGTGCCACCAGCGGCGGGGGGACAGGGGATTGGAATGAGCAGTTCTTC. Its translation is CATSGGGTGDWNEQFF.

This clonotype was recorded many times. The CDR3 bases are TGCAGTGCTTTCTCCGGACAGCGAATTGAAGCTTTCTTT. It specifies CSAFSGQRIEAFF. This sequence joins TRBV20-1 and TRBJ1-1, with a weak D call TRBD1 (6 bases). Germline-derived CDR1 and CDR2 are DFQATT and SNEGSKA (reference sequence). V was trimmed by 5 bases and J by 7 bases, leaving 17 bases between them. CDR3 length equals 13 residues.